Listed here is a single T cell receptor (beta chain). Its antigen is as yet unknown. Memory CD4+ cells were the fraction left after CD45RA+ naive selection. The entry originates in a study of shared clonotypes between healthy human individuals. The junction had 9 bases not matched to a gene; V was cut back by 4 bases and J by 2 bases. Germline-derived CDR1 and CDR2 are LNHDA and SQIVND (reference sequence). This CDR3 has 19 amino acids. Study findings and constraints: A limitation of the genetic and exposure-history diversity represented arose from few donors.

Replicate PCRs run on sorted subsets employed approximately 0.2 ug DNA, tens of thousands of T cell genomes. Profiling relied on immunoSEQ multiplex PCR, and the TCRdb table lists in-frame clones only, not all of them. The sample contains roughly 2 million clones, roughly 95% of which appear only once. V usage is TRBV19 and J usage is TRBJ2-1, with TRBD2 matching 15 bases. This clonotype originated in a man between 18 and 29 years old in good health. Sequenced material: naive CD4+ T cells sorted from blood. The subset denotes: CD45RA+ positively selected. CDR3 region: CASSTSGLAGGQTYNEQFF. CDR3 in DNA: TGTGCCAGTAGTACTTCGGGACTAGCGGGGGGCCAGACCTACAATGAGCAGTTCTTC.